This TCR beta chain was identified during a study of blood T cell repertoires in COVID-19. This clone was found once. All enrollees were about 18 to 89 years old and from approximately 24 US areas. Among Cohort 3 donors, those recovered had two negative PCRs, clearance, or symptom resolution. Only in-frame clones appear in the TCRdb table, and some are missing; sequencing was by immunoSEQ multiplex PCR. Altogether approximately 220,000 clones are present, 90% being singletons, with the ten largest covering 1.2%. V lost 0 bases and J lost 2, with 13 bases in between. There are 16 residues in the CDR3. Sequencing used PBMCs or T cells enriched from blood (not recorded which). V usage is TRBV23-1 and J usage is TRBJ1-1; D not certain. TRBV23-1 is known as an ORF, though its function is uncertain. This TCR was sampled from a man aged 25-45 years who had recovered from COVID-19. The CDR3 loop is CASSQSTGKTNTEAFF. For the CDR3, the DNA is TGCGCCAGCAGTCAATCGACCGGCAAGACAAACACTGAAGCTTTCTTT.